This T cell receptor (beta chain) was observed in a study of multiple sclerosis patients with progressive multifocal leukoencephalopathy. The CDR3 has 13 residues. Trimming cost V 5 bases and J 5 bases; bases outside gene matches: 5. From germline, CDR1 is SEHNR and CDR2 FQNEAQ (reference sequence). Sequencing used immunoSEQ multiplex PCR; TCRdb keeps in-frame clones, though not all of them. There are about 33,000 clones in the sample; roughly 84% occur only once, and roughly 3.2% lies in the top ten. The time point here: time of PML onset. This clonotype was obtained from a human donor with progressive multifocal leukoencephalopathy. The J gene is TRBJ2-5, the V gene TRBV7-9; TRBD2 aligns across 7 bases. This specimen consisted of PBMCs, obtained from a patient treated with natalizumab. The CDR3 reads CASSPGLGETQYF. The CDR3 DNA is TGTGCCAGCAGCCCCGGACTAGGTGAGACCCAGTACTTC.